Listed below are T cell receptor beta chains from one sample, sequenced in a study of blood T cell repertoires in COVID-19. The assay was immunoSEQ multiplex PCR, and TCRdb's table has in-frame clones only and misses some. The repertoire holds a few hundred thousand clones, with around 87% as singletons. The sample was peripheral blood. The source of these receptors is a woman between 50 and 59 years old with acute or convalescent COVID-19. The CDR3 runs from the conserved cysteine through the conserved F or W. Each record gives: D gene, clone size, V gene, J gene, CDR3 protein, CDR3 DNA. D genes are given only for firm matches. Size values are once, few and many counts, or a class for expanded clones, and some rows have none.

d_call: TRBD2; clone_size: .; v_call: TRBV4-3; j_call: TRBJ2-7; cdr3_aa: CASSPGTSGRDEQYF; cdr3_nt: TGCGCCAGCAGCCCTGGGACTAGCGGGAGAGACGAGCAGTACTTC
d_call: .; clone_size: .; v_call: TRBV7-2; j_call: TRBJ1-5; cdr3_aa: CASSKTDFNQPQHF; cdr3_nt: TGTGCCAGCAGCAAGACAGATTTTAATCAGCCCCAGCATTTT
d_call: .; clone_size: .; v_call: TRBV7-2; j_call: TRBJ1-6; cdr3_aa: CASSRHGSGTSSYNSPLHF; cdr3_nt: TGTGCCAGCAGCCGCCACGGATCAGGCACGAGCTCCTATAATTCACCCCTCCACTTT
d_call: .; clone_size: once; v_call: TRBV7-9; j_call: TRBJ2-7; cdr3_aa: CASSPYRIHEQYF; cdr3_nt: TGTGCCAGCAGCCCTTACAGGATCCACGAGCAGTACTTC
d_call: TRBD1; clone_size: once; v_call: TRBV19; j_call: TRBJ1-6; cdr3_aa: CASSIQGAMGSPLHF; cdr3_nt: TGTGCCAGTAGTATTCAGGGGGCGATGGGATCACCCCTCCACTTT
d_call: TRBD1; clone_size: .; v_call: TRBV24-1; j_call: TRBJ1-2; cdr3_aa: CATSDTTGSNYGYTF; cdr3_nt: TGTGCCACCAGTGATACGACAGGGAGTAACTATGGCTACACCTTC
d_call: TRBD1; clone_size: .; v_call: TRBV19; j_call: TRBJ1-4; cdr3_aa: CASSMTGQDEKLFF; cdr3_nt: TGTGCCAGTAGTATGACAGGGCAGGATGAAAAACTGTTTTTT
d_call: .; clone_size: .; v_call: TRBV5-1; j_call: TRBJ2-7; cdr3_aa: CASRRELNPYEQYF; cdr3_nt: TGCGCCAGCCGTCGGGAGCTCAACCCCTACGAGCAGTACTTC
d_call: .; clone_size: .; v_call: TRBV10-3; j_call: TRBJ2-3; cdr3_aa: CAISELGATDTQYF; cdr3_nt: TGTGCCATCAGTGAGTTGGGAGCAACAGATACGCAGTATTTT
d_call: .; clone_size: .; v_call: TRBV24-1; j_call: TRBJ2-3; cdr3_aa: CATGGTDTQYF; cdr3_nt: TGTGCCACCGGAGGGACAGATACGCAGTATTTT
d_call: .; clone_size: .; v_call: TRBV7-6; j_call: TRBJ2-5; cdr3_aa: CASSLSFGGRTETQYF; cdr3_nt: TGTGCCAGCAGCTTAAGTTTTGGAGGACGGACGGAGACCCAGTACTTC
d_call: TRBD2; clone_size: once; v_call: TRBV5-1; j_call: TRBJ2-7; cdr3_aa: CASRDRLAGYREQYF; cdr3_nt: TGCGCCAGCAGGGACAGACTAGCGGGATATCGTGAGCAGTACTTC